The 2 T cell receptor beta chains presented below share a single source sample, sequenced in a study of control samples from healthy donors and cancer patients. The repertoire was sequenced with immunoSEQ multiplex PCR; TCRdb's copy has only in-frame clones and lacks some. The table shows around 200,000 clones, with 91% occurring only once. The sample was blood. These receptors originate from a woman in her twenties or thirties in good health.

V and J are TRBV7-2 and TRBJ2-3; D possibly uses TRBD1 or TRBD2 (6 bases each). The CDR3 totals 15 residues. Germline lookup yields CDR1 SGHTA and CDR2 FQGNSA. V lost 1 base, J lost 4 bases, and 12 bases lay in between. CDR3 in amino acids: CASSLGWRGADTQYF. CDR3 nucleotides: TGTGCCAGCAGCTTAGGGTGGAGGGGGGCAGATACGCAGTATTTT. Supplemented by reference TRBV7-2 and TRBJ2-3, the full variable domain reads GAGVSQSPSNKVTEKGKDVELRCDPISGHTALYWYRQSLGQGLEFLIYFQGNSAPDKSGLPSDRFSAERTGGSVSTLTIQRTQQEDSAVYLCASSLGWRGADTQYFGPGTRLTVL.

This chain joins TRBV29-1 and TRBJ1-4, with D possibly TRBD1 on 6 matching bases. The germline V gene has CDR1 SQVTM and CDR2 ANQGSEA. The CDR3 runs to 12 residues. Trimming left V 5 bases short and J 8 bases short, with 12 bases between. The CDR3 nucleotides are TGCAGCGTTAATTGGCAGGGGGAAAAACTGTTTTTT. It translates to CSVNWQGEKLFF.